This is a list of T cell receptor beta chains from one sample in a study of blood T cell repertoires in COVID-19. The data were produced by immunoSEQ multiplex PCR, yet TCRdb's version contains in-frame clones alone and is incomplete. Of more than 70,000 clones listed, over 75% are singletons. Sequencing was carried out using peripheral blood. These receptors originate from a woman in her late teens or twenties with acute or convalescent COVID-19. Each CDR3 is given with its conserved first and last residue. Each record gives: D gene, J gene, clone size, V gene, CDR3 protein, CDR3 DNA. The D gene is left open where the match is weak. Clone size is shown for a subset of rows, as once, few, many or a class of expanded clone.

NA	TRBJ1-1	NA	TRBV3-1/TRBV3-2	CASSQRLGAEAFF	TGTGCCAGCAGCCAGCGACTCGGCGCTGAAGCTTTCTTT
TRBD2	TRBJ2-3	NA	TRBV5-1	CASSMAGVAGGRGTQYF	TGCGCCAGCAGCATGGCCGGGGTAGCGGGGGGGCGTGGTACGCAGTATTTT
NA	TRBJ2-1	NA	TRBV11-2	CASSLAGRVNEQFF	TGTGCCAGCAGCCTCGCGGGCAGAGTCAATGAGCAGTTCTTC
TRBD1	TRBJ2-7	NA	TRBV5-1	CASSSGQGTAEQYF	TGCGCCAGCAGCTCCGGACAGGGGACGGCCGAGCAGTACTTC
TRBD2	TRBJ2-3	NA	TRBV29-1	CSISGSEDTQYF	TGCAGCATTAGCGGGAGCGAAGATACGCAGTATTTT
TRBD1	TRBJ2-6	NA	TRBV6-5	CASRKQGFGANVLTF	TGTGCCAGCAGGAAACAGGGGTTCGGGGCCAACGTCCTGACTTTC
TRBD1	TRBJ1-2	NA	TRBV19	CASQGAPDYGYTF	TGTGCCAGTCAGGGGGCCCCCGACTATGGCTACACCTTC
TRBD1	TRBJ1-2	NA	TRBV4-3	CASSRDRGYGYTF	TGCGCCAGCAGCCGGGACAGGGGATATGGCTACACCTTC
NA	TRBJ2-1	NA	TRBV5-6	CASSGRGPNEQFF	TGTGCCAGCAGCGGGCGGGGTCCCAATGAGCAGTTCTTC
TRBD1	TRBJ1-2	few	TRBV19	CASSLDRVGGYTF	TGTGCCAGTAGTTTGGACAGGGTAGGAGGCTACACCTTC
TRBD1	TRBJ1-2	NA	TRBV7-8	CASSHTGTGGNGYTF	TGTGCCAGCAGTCACACTGGGACAGGGGGAAATGGCTACACCTTC
TRBD2	TRBJ2-5	NA	TRBV6-2/TRBV6-3	CASSSGLAGGGETQYF	TGTGCCAGCAGTTCGGGACTAGCGGGAGGAGGGGAGACCCAGTACTTC
NA	TRBJ2-3	NA	TRBV21-1	CARLAGTGGAHTQYF	TGTGCCAGACTGGCCGGGACAGGGGGCGCCCATACGCAGTATTTT
NA	TRBJ2-3	NA	TRBV9	CASSPSGTLTDTQYF	TGTGCCAGCAGCCCTTCCGGGACTTTAACAGATACGCAGTATTTT
NA	TRBJ1-2	NA	TRBV19	CASRLNAGENYGYTF	TGTGCCAGTAGACTAAACGCAGGGGAGAACTATGGCTACACCTTC
TRBD1	TRBJ2-7	NA	TRBV28	CASSFPGTGVYEQYF	TGTGCCAGCAGTTTTCCCGGGACAGGGGTATACGAGCAGTACTTC
TRBD2	TRBJ2-3	once	TRBV10-3	CATGLAGGPGTDTQYF	TGTGCCACGGGACTAGCGGGAGGGCCAGGCACAGATACGCAGTATTTT
TRBD1	TRBJ2-7	NA	TRBV30	CAWTPAPGQAYEQYF	TGTGCCTGGACCCCTGCACCGGGACAGGCCTACGAGCAGTACTTC
NA	TRBJ1-1	NA	TRBV7-9	CASSLNRGVNTEAFF	TGTGCCAGCAGCTTAAATCGCGGAGTGAACACTGAAGCTTTCTTT
NA	TRBJ2-4	NA	TRBV19	CASSIAQGRSAKNIQYF	TGTGCCAGTAGTATTGCCCAGGGAAGGTCTGCCAAAAACATTCAGTACTTC
NA	TRBJ1-1	NA	TRBV2	CASSEGRRAVQNTEAFF	TGTGCCAGCAGTGAAGGTAGGCGGGCAGTGCAGAACACTGAAGCTTTCTTT
NA	TRBJ2-1	NA	TRBV5-4	CASSLARSYNEQFF	TGTGCCAGCAGCCTAGCGAGGAGCTACAATGAGCAGTTCTTC
NA	TRBJ1-6	NA	TRBV3-1/TRBV3-2	CASSHRTPGAYSPLHF	TGTGCCAGCAGCCACCGAACTCCAGGGGCCTATTCACCCCTCCACTTT
TRBD2	TRBJ2-1	once	TRBV7-2	CASSPSGTSYNEQFF	TGTGCCAGCAGTCCTAGCGGAACCTCCTACAATGAGCAGTTCTTC
NA	TRBJ1-5	NA	TRBV27	CASSLGPNQPQHF	TGTGCCAGCAGTTTAGGCCCGAATCAGCCCCAGCATTTT
NA	TRBJ2-1	NA	TRBV7-8	CASSPTENEQFF	TGTGCCAGCAGCCCAACTGAGAATGAGCAGTTCTTC
NA	TRBJ1-3	once	TRBV15	CATSRDGGFSGNTIYF	TGTGCCACCAGCAGAGATGGAGGGTTCTCTGGAAACACCATATATTTT
NA	TRBJ1-6	NA	TRBV30	CAWSEGDGSSPLHF	TGTGCCTGGAGTGAGGGAGACGGGTCTTCACCCCTCCACTTT
TRBD2	TRBJ2-1	NA	TRBV11-2	CASSLTWTSGYNEQFF	TGTGCCAGCAGCTTAACTTGGACTAGCGGGTACAATGAGCAGTTCTTC
NA	TRBJ2-1	NA	TRBV7-2	CASSLLVTLGNSYNEQFF	TGTGCCAGCAGCTTACTAGTAACCCTGGGTAACTCCTACAATGAGCAGTTCTTC
NA	TRBJ1-3	NA	TRBV5-1	CASSLDGAGNTIYF	TGCGCCAGCAGCTTGGACGGGGCTGGAAACACCATATATTTT
TRBD2	TRBJ2-1	NA	TRBV5-1	CASSLVTSGSNEQFF	TGCGCCAGCAGCTTGGTGACTAGCGGGAGCAATGAGCAGTTCTTC
NA	TRBJ1-1	NA	TRBV6-5	CASRRLSTEAFF	TGTGCCAGCAGAAGACTCAGTACTGAAGCTTTCTTT
NA	TRBJ2-7	NA	TRBV6-6	CASSTREGADEQYF	TGTGCCAGCAGCACCCGGGAGGGGGCTGACGAGCAGTACTTC
NA	TRBJ1-2	NA	TRBV14	CASSQDVQGLFGYTF	TGTGCCAGCAGCCAAGACGTGCAGGGGTTGTTTGGCTACACCTTC
NA	TRBJ1-4	NA	TRBV15	CATSSPQGTTNEKLFF	TGTGCCACCAGCAGTCCACAGGGCACTACTAATGAAAAACTGTTTTTT
NA	TRBJ2-5	NA	TRBV7-8	CASSLEADRIEVFETQYF	TGTGCCAGCAGCTTAGAGGCCGACCGTATCGAGGTTTTTGAGACCCAGTACTTC
TRBD2	TRBJ2-1	NA	TRBV19	CASSMEVAGGYNEQFF	TGTGCCAGTAGTATGGAAGTAGCGGGGGGCTACAATGAGCAGTTCTTC
TRBD1	TRBJ2-1	NA	TRBV5-1	CASSEGQSYNEQFF	TGCGCCAGCAGCGAGGGACAGAGTTACAATGAGCAGTTCTTC
TRBD1	TRBJ1-6	NA	TRBV5-1	CASSRGQGGYNSPLHF	TGCGCCAGCAGCCGGGGACAGGGAGGATATAATTCACCCCTCCACTTT
TRBD1	TRBJ1-4	NA	TRBV10-3	CATGTGGSNEKLFF	TGTGCCACCGGGACAGGGGGGAGTAATGAAAAACTGTTTTTT
TRBD1	TRBJ1-2	NA	TRBV7-8	CASSLGTGDNYGYTF	TGTGCCAGCAGCTTAGGGACAGGGGACAACTATGGCTACACCTTC
TRBD1	TRBJ1-1	NA	TRBV2	CASSGRDSRRYPNTEAFF	TGTGCCAGCAGTGGGCGGGACAGTAGACGATACCCGAACACTGAAGCTTTCTTT
NA	TRBJ2-6	NA	TRBV13	CASSWTRGSGANVLTF	TGTGCCAGCAGCTGGACCCGGGGTTCTGGGGCCAACGTCCTGACTTTC
TRBD1	TRBJ2-3	NA	TRBV5-1	CASRTGQSTDTQYF	TGCGCCAGCAGAACGGGACAGAGCACAGATACGCAGTATTTT
NA	TRBJ1-3	NA	TRBV10-3	CAISGGNSGNTIYF	TGTGCCATCAGTGGAGGGAACTCTGGAAACACCATATATTTT
TRBD2	TRBJ2-1	NA	TRBV11-2	CASSQRGVYNEQFF	TGTGCCAGCAGCCAGCGGGGGGTGTACAATGAGCAGTTCTTC